Below are 9 T cell receptor beta chains sequenced from a single sample in a study of identical twins. TCRdb fed the 5' RACE reads into MiXCR, producing one record per CDR3 protein. Of more than 650,000 distinct CDR3 sequences listed, less than 7% are singletons. The specimen sequenced was naive T cells sorted from blood. These receptor sequences come from a man aged 18 to 35 in good health.

This clonotype has only a few counts. The V call is TRBV30, the J call TRBJ1-4; possibly TRBD1 for D (6 bases). The CDR3 consists of 17 residues. The germline CDR1 and CDR2 sequences are GTSNPN and SVGIG (reference sequence). Trimming stripped 3 bases from V and 6 bases from J, with 23 bases between. CDR3 coding DNA: TGTGCCTGGAGCGAAGGGACAAGGAGGGATTTGTATGAAAAACTGTTTTTT. Its protein is CAWSEGTRRDLYEKLFF.

The table lists this clonotype with many counts. This chain links TRBV20-1 with TRBJ2-5, with D possibly TRBD1 on 6 matching bases. Germline values: CDR1 DFQATT, CDR2 SNEGSKA (reference sequence). Trimming pared 2 bases from V and 4 bases from J, leaving 14 bases between. This CDR3 has 14 amino acids. CDR3 sequence (DNA): TGCAGTGCTAGAACTGGGGGCGGATTAGAGACCCAGTACTTC. Protein: CSARTGGGLETQYF.

This clonotype appeared many times. V gene TRBV27 combines with J gene TRBJ2-2; maybe TRBD2 (6 bases). Trimming removed 6 bases from V and 2 bases from J, with 13 bases in between. CDR1 and CDR2 (germline): MNHEY, SMNVEV (reference sequence). CDR3 size: 15 residues. The CDR3 sequence: CASSKLAENTGELFF. The CDR3 DNA reads as TGTGCCAGCAGCAAGTTAGCGGAAAACACCGGGGAGCTGTTTTTT.

CDR3 coding DNA: TGTGCCAGCAGTGAGAGACTAGCGGGAGGATTTGGAGAGACCCAGTACTTC. This encodes CASSERLAGGFGETQYF. This sequence joins TRBV6-1 and TRBJ2-5; TRBD2 matches at 13 bases. This CDR3 has 17 amino acids. V dropped 3 bases and J dropped 4; count of bases not matched to a gene: 8. CDR1 is MNHNS, CDR2 SASEGT, per germline.

For this clonotype: This may stem from a read error, because a much larger clone lies one nucleotide away. The rearrangement links TRBV20-1 to TRBJ1-1; maybe TRBD1 (6 bases). This CDR3 is 13 amino acids long. Germline loops: CDR1 DFQATT, CDR2 SNEGSKA (reference sequence). CDR3: CSAPHAGGTEALF. The CDR3 DNA sequence: TGCAGTGCCCCTCATGCGGGGGGCACTGAAGCTCTCTTT.

The J gene is TRBJ1-2, the V gene TRBV7-9, with D hard to call. The CDR3 has 15 residues. Germline CDR1 SEHNR, CDR2 FQNEAQ (reference sequence). Deletions cut 5 bases from V and 0 bases from J, with 13 bases between. The CDR3: CASSPAPGTNYGYTF. The CDR3, as DNA: TGTGCCAGCAGCCCTGCCCCGGGGACTAACTATGGCTACACCTTC.

The chain joins TRBV19 to TRBJ2-5; a weak D match, TRBD1 (6 bases). The germline gives CDR1 LNHDA, CDR2 SQIVND (reference sequence). The V end was cut by 10 bases, the J end by 4 bases, with 10 bases between. The CDR3 is 11 residues long. The CDR3 is CATAGAETQYF. The CDR3 DNA is TGTGCCACCGCAGGGGCAGAGACCCAGTACTTC.

The chain employs TRBV10-1 and TRBJ2-3; 10 bases are a match to TRBD2. CDR3 size: 17 residues. V gave up 5 bases and J gave up 0 bases; unmatched junction bases: 8. CDR1 is WNHNN, CDR2 SYGVQD, per germline (reference sequence). The CDR3 nucleotides are TGCGCCAGCAGTCCACTAGCGGGACCGGCTAGCACAGATACGCAGTATTTT. Amino acids: CASSPLAGPASTDTQYF.

The genes are TRBV29-1 and TRBJ2-1; D may be TRBD1 (6 bases). CDR1 is SQVTM, CDR2 ANQGSEA, per germline. V shed 4 bases and J shed 5 bases, with 15 bases lying between them. The CDR3 has 14 residues. The CDR3 sequence is CSVGWQGPDNEQFF. CDR3 nucleotide sequence: TGCAGCGTTGGGTGGCAGGGGCCCGACAATGAGCAGTTCTTC.